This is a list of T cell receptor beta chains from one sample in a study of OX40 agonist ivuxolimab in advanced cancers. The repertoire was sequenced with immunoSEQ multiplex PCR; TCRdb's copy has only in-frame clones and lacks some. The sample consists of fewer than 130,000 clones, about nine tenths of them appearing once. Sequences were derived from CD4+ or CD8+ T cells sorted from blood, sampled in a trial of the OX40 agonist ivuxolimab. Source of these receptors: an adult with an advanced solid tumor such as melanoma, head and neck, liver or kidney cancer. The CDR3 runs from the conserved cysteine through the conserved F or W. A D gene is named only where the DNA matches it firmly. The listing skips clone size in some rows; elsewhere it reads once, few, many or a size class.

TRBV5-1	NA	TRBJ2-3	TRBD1	CASSIGQGQDTQYF	TGCGCCAGCAGCATTGGACAGGGGCAGGATACGCAGTATTTT
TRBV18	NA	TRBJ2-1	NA	CASSPATLIQDEQFF	TGTGCCAGCTCACCAGCGACCTTAATTCAAGATGAGCAGTTCTTC
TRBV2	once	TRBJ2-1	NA	CASTRDWNNEQFF	TGTGCCAGCACCCGGGACTGGAACAATGAGCAGTTCTTC
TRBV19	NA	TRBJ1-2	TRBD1	CASSPGQGNYGYTF	TGTGCCAGTAGCCCGGGACAGGGAAACTATGGCTACACCTTC
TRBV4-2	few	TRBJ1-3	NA	CASSPLGPGNTIYF	TGTGCCAGCAGCCCTTTGGGGCCTGGAAACACCATATATTTT
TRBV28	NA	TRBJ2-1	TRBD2	CASSLTRTSGRVDEQFF	TGTGCCAGCAGTTTAACCCGGACTAGCGGGAGGGTCGATGAGCAGTTCTTC
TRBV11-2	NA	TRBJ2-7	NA	CASSPTRPPLSYEQYF	TGTGCCAGCAGCCCAACACGACCACCCCTCTCCTACGAGCAGTACTTC
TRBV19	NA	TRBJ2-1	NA	CASGQEDPWNEQFF	TGTGCCAGTGGGCAGGAGGATCCATGGAATGAGCAGTTCTTC
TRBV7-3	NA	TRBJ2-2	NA	CASSLNTGELFF	TGTGCCAGCAGCTTAAACACCGGGGAGCTGTTTTTT
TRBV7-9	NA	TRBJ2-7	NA	CASSLGRDGTYEQYF	TGTGCCAGCAGCTTAGGCCGGGACGGGACCTACGAGCAGTACTTC
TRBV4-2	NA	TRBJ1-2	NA	CASSQVSRVKAFYGYTF	TGTGCCAGCAGCCAAGTTAGCCGCGTAAAGGCCTTCTATGGCTACACCTTC
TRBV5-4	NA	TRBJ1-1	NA	CASSLAAGPTEAFF	TGTGCCAGCAGCTTGGCGGCAGGACCCACTGAAGCTTTCTTT
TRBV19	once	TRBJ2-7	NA	CASSTTFTYEQYF	TGTGCCAGTAGTACGACATTTACCTACGAGCAGTACTTC
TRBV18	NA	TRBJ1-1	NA	CASSLDQTNTEAFF	TGTGCCAGCTCACTGGACCAAACGAACACTGAAGCTTTCTTT
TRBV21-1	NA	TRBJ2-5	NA	CASTSYGPEGPETQYF	TGTGCCAGCACCTCGTACGGGCCCGAGGGGCCAGAGACCCAGTACTTC
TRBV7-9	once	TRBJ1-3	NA	CVVQVAGNTIYF	TGTGTGGTTCAGGTTGCCGGAAACACCATATATTTT
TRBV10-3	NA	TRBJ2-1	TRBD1	CAISERTGAGNEQFF	TGTGCCATCAGTGAGCGGACAGGGGCAGGGAATGAGCAGTTCTTC
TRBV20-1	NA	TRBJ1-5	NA	CSAGEQPQHF	TGCAGTGCTGGGGAACAGCCCCAGCATTTT
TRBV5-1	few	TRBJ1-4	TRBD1	CASRYDRVDEKLFF	TGCGCCAGCAGATACGACAGGGTGGATGAAAAACTGTTTTTT
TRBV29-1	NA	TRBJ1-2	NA	CSVDHLRGARDGYTF	TGCAGCGTTGATCACTTGCGGGGGGCTAGGGACGGCTACACCTTC
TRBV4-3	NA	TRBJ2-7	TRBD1	CASSQGGDRAYEQYF	TGCGCCAGCAGCCAAGGAGGGGACAGGGCCTACGAGCAGTACTTC
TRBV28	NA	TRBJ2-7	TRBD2	CASSLNPGASGRAGEQYF	TGTGCCAGCAGTTTAAATCCTGGGGCTAGCGGGAGGGCCGGCGAGCAGTACTTC
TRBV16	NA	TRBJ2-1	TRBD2	CASSPQLAGPYNEQFF	TGTGCCAGCAGCCCTCAACTAGCGGGACCTTACAATGAGCAGTTCTTC
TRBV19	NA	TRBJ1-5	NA	CATAADTHSNQPQHF	TGTGCCACCGCGGCGGACACCCATAGCAATCAGCCCCAGCATTTT
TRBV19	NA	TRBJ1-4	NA	CASSSTRLINEKLFF	TGTGCCAGTAGCTCTACCAGGCTAATTAATGAAAAACTGTTTTTT
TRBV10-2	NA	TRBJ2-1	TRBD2	CASSLAGVMDHEQFF	TGCGCCAGCAGTCTCGCGGGAGTAATGGATCATGAGCAGTTCTTC
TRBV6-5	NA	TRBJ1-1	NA	CASSERGIPEAFF	TGTGCCAGCAGTGAAAGGGGGATCCCTGAAGCTTTCTTT
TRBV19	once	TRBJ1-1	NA	CASKEGWTEAFF	TGTGCCAGTAAGGAGGGATGGACTGAAGCTTTCTTT
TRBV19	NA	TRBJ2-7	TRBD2	CATTSGRGYEQYF	TGTGCCACTACTAGCGGGAGAGGTTACGAGCAGTACTTC
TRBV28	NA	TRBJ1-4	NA	CASSLIDEKLFF	TGTGCCAGCAGTTTAATTGATGAAAAACTGTTTTTT
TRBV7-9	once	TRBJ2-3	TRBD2	CASSSGLAETDTQYF	TGTGCCAGCAGCTCGGGACTAGCTGAAACAGATACGCAGTATTTT
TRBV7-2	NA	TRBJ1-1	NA	CASSLGRNTEAFF	TGTGCCAGCAGCTTAGGGCGGAACACTGAAGCTTTCTTT
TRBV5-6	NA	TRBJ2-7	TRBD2	CASSLFSMLAGGYEQYF	TGTGCCAGCAGCCTCTTCTCGATGCTAGCGGGGGGATACGAGCAGTACTTC
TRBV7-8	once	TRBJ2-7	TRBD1	CASSSRDRENEQYF	TGTGCCAGCAGCTCCAGGGACAGGGAGAACGAGCAGTACTTC
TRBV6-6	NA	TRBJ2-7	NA	CASSREGTYEQYF	TGTGCCAGCAGTAGGGAAGGAACCTACGAGCAGTACTTC
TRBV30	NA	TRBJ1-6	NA	CAWSKNGADQSPLHF	TGTGCCTGGAGTAAAAATGGGGCGGACCAGTCACCCCTCCACTTT
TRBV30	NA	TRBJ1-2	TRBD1	CAWSVQGGYGYTF	TGTGCCTGGAGTGTTCAGGGGGGCTATGGCTACACCTTC
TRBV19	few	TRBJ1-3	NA	CASRGAGNTIYF	TGTGCCAGCAGGGGTGCTGGAAACACCATATATTTT
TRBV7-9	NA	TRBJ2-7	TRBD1	CASSRQGPASYEQYF	TGTGCCAGCAGTCGACAGGGACCTGCCTCCTACGAGCAGTACTTC
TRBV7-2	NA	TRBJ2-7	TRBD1	CASSLDSGQGYAQYF	TGTGCCAGCAGCTTAGATTCGGGACAGGGGTACGCGCAGTACTTC